One sample yielded the 13 T cell receptor beta chains listed below, sequenced in a study of human T cells and chemical hapten exposure. Time point described: patch test 1, 2 weeks after DPC sensitization. Indicated treatment: therapeutic diphenylcyclopropenone sensitization with weekly scalp DPC. TCRdb called the RACE reads again in MiXCR, with one record for every CDR3 protein. The sample lists 180,000 or so distinct CDR3 sequences, about 14% seen once, with about 1.7% in the top ten. This sample comprised whole blood, obtained in connection with sensitization to the hapten diphenylcyclopropenone (DPC). The receptors stem from a young woman with alopecia areata. Some clones in this sample may be carry-over from other donors' samples.

This clonotype was counted between two and nine times. The chain recombines TRBV5-1 with TRBJ1-1; D is ambiguous. CDR3 size: 14 residues. The germline V gene encodes CDR1 SGHRS and CDR2 YFSETQ. V gave up 2 bases and J gave up 1 base, with 9 bases separating them. The CDR3 DNA reads as TGCGCCAGCAGCTTATCGGCAGCGAACACTGAAGCTTTCTTT. Its translation is CASSLSAANTEAFF.

This chain joins TRBV6-6 and TRBJ2-5; no definite D call. This CDR3 has 12 residues. Trimming left V 2 bases short and J 5 bases short, with 6 bases between. Germline V lookup: CDR1 MNHNY, CDR2 SVGAGI (reference sequence). CDR3 amino acids: CASSYDRETQYF. The CDR3 nucleotides read TGTGCCAGCAGTTACGACCGGGAGACCCAGTACTTC.

The table lists this clonotype with a few counts. The chain links TRBV7-3 to TRBJ1-1; possibly TRBD1 for D (5 bases). The CDR3 contains 15 residues. Per germline, CDR1 SGHTA and CDR2 FQGTGA. V was pared by 4 bases and J by 0 bases, with 12 bases between. The CDR3 reads CASSSQTGVNTEAFF. The CDR3 region has the DNA TGTGCCAGCAGCTCTCAAACAGGCGTGAACACTGAAGCTTTCTTT.

This chain uses TRBV5-5 with TRBJ1-1; possibly TRBD1 for D (5 bases). Germline-derived CDR1 and CDR2 are SGHKS and YYEKEE (reference sequence). The V and J ends lost 1 base and 0 bases respectively, with 13 bases between them. The CDR3 runs to 16 residues. In DNA form, the CDR3 reads TGTGCCAGCAGCTTGATAGGACAAACCGTGAACACTGAAGCTTTCTTT. This gives the protein CASSLIGQTVNTEAFF.

The CDR3 region is CSVEGRGRDEQFF. CDR3 nucleotide sequence: TGCAGCGTTGAAGGGCGGGGTCGGGATGAGCAGTTCTTC. The V call is TRBV29-1, the J call TRBJ2-1, with a weak D call TRBD2 (6 bases). CDR3 length: 13 residues. Germline-derived CDR1 and CDR2 are SQVTM and ANQGSEA. V was cut by 1 base and J by 8 bases, with 12 bases left in between.

This chain connects TRBV4-2 to TRBJ2-3, with TRBD1 matching over 9 bases. CDR1 and CDR2 from the germline V gene are LGHNA and YNFKEQ. Trimming at V came to 0 bases and at J to 3 bases, leaving 13 bases not matched to a gene. The CDR3 sequence is 19 residues long. CDR3 nucleotide sequence: TGTGCCAGCAGCCAAGAAGCACAGGGGGCATGGTTGGTGACAGATACGCAGTATTTT. As protein: CASSQEAQGAWLVTDTQYF.

A single count supports this clonotype. The chain employs TRBV11-2 and TRBJ2-1; TRBD2 agrees at 8 bases. CDR1 SGHAT and CDR2 FQNNGV come from the germline V gene. After removal of 3 bases from V and 2 bases from J, the junction contained 3 bases not matched to a gene. The CDR3 is 15 residues long. CDR3 sequence: CASSFSGETYNEQFF. The DNA for the CDR3 is TGTGCCAGCAGCTTTAGCGGGGAGACCTACAATGAGCAGTTCTTC. The full variable domain, with the rest looked up from reference TRBV11-2 and TRBJ2-1, is EAGVAQSPRYKIIEKRQSVAFWCNPISGHATLYWYQQILGQGPKLLIQFQNNGVVDDSQLPKDRFSAERLKGVDSTLKIQPAKLEDSAVYLCASSFSGETYNEQFFGPGTRLTVL.

This clonotype was found many times. The chain carries TRBV7-9 and TRBJ1-6; D call uncertain. The germline CDR1 and CDR2 sequences are SEHNR and FQNEAQ (reference sequence). This CDR3 comprises 13 residues. V lost 2 bases and J 10 bases, leaving 9 bases between the germline ends. The CDR3: CASSLSVGSPLHF. The CDR3 DNA reads as TGTGCCAGCAGCTTATCTGTCGGGTCACCCCTCCACTTT.

The chain recombines TRBV28 with TRBJ1-1, with D possibly TRBD1 on 5 matching bases. In germline, CDR1 is MDHEN, CDR2 SYDVKM. The CDR3 runs 12 residues. Trimming removed 9 bases from V and 1 base from J, with 9 bases in between. The CDR3 nucleotides are TGTGCCAGTAAAGGGGCGAACACTGAAGCTTTCTTT. Its protein product is CASKGANTEAFF.

CDR3 bases: TGTGCCACCGCGATGGGGAGGGACACTGAAGCTTTCTTT. Residues: CATAMGRDTEAFF. The V gene is TRBV10-3, the J gene TRBJ1-1; D not resolved. This CDR3 is 13 amino acids long. CDR1 and CDR2 (germline): ENHRY, SYGVKD. Trimming pared 10 bases from V and 3 bases from J, leaving 15 bases between.

V gene TRBV10-3 combines with J gene TRBJ2-3, with 10 bases lining up with TRBD2. With V trimmed by 5 bases and J by 5 bases, 13 bases remained unmatched. Per germline, CDR1 ENHRY and CDR2 SYGVKD. The CDR3 runs to 17 residues. The CDR3 protein is CAISQREGHSIQDTQYF. CDR3 nucleotide sequence: TGTGCCATCAGTCAGCGGGAGGGCCATTCAATTCAAGATACGCAGTATTTT.

This clonotype has at least ten counts. The gene calls are TRBV3-1 and TRBJ1-6; TRBD1 is a possible D gene (5 bases). Germline-derived CDR1 and CDR2 are LGHDT and YNNKEL (reference sequence). The CDR3 sequence is 14 residues long. V was trimmed by 4 bases and J by 7 bases, leaving 11 bases between them. CDR3: CASSLRQSNSPLHF. In DNA form, the CDR3 reads TGTGCCAGCAGCCTGCGACAGTCCAATTCACCCCTCCACTTT.

This clonotype was observed a handful of times. V and J are TRBV29-1 and TRBJ2-5, with 7 bases matching TRBD2. CDR1 and CDR2 from the germline V gene are SQVTM and ANQGSEA. CDR3 size: 13 residues. V shed 6 bases, J shed 5 bases, and the junction held 9 bases outside the gene matches. The DNA of the CDR3 is TGCAGCGTGAAACTAGCGCCGGTGGAGACCCAGTACTTC. This translates into CSVKLAPVETQYF.